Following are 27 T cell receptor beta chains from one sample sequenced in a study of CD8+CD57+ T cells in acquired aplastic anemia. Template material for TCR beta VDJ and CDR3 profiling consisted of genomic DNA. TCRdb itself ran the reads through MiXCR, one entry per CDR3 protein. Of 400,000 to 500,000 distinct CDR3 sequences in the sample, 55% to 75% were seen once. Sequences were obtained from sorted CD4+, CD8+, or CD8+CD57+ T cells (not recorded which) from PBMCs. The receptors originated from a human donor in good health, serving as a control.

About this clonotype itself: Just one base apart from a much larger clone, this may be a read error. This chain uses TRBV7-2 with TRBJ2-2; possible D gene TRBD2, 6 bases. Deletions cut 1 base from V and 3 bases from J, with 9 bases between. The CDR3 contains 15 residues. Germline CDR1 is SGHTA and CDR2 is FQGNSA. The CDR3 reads CASSLGRGHTGELFF. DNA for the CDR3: TGTGCCAGCAGCTTAGGGCGGGGCCACACCGGGGAGCTGTTTTTT.

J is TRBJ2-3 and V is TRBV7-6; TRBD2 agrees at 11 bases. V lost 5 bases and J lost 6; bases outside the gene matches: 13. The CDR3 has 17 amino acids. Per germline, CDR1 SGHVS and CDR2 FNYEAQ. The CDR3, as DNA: TGTGCCAGCAGCCTAGAGCTAGCGGGGGGTTATAAGGATACGCAGTATTTT. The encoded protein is CASSLELAGGYKDTQYF.

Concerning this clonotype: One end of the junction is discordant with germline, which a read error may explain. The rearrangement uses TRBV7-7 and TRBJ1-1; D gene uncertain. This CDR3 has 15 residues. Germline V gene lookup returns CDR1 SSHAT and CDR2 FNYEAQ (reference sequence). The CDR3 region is CASSLDSRSDEQAFF. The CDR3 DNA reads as TGTGCTAGCAGCTTAGATTCTAGGTCGGACGAGCAAGCTTTCTTT. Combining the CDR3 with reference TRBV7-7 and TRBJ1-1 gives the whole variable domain GAGVSQSPRYKVTKRGQDVTLRCDPISSHATLYWYQQALGQGPEFLTYFNYEAQPDKSGLPSDRFSAERPEGSISTLTIQRTEQRDSAMYRCASSLDSRSDEQAFFGQGTRLTVV.

In nucleotides, the CDR3 is TGTGCCAGCAGTCGCACAGGTGGGTCCGTTCGTCTGCCCCAGCATTTT. Protein product: CASSRTGGSVRLPQHF. The gene calls are TRBV7-3 and TRBJ1-5, with TRBD1 as a possible D gene (5 bases). The V end was cut by 6 bases, the J end by 9 bases, with 24 bases between. There are 16 residues in the CDR3. The germline CDR1 and CDR2 sequences are SGHTA and FQGTGA. The full variable domain, completed using reference TRBV7-3 and TRBJ1-5, is GAGVSQTPSNKVTEKGKYVELRCDPISGHTALYWYRQSLGQGPEFLIYFQGTGAADDSGLPNDRFFAVRPEGSVSTLKIQRTERGDSAVYLCASSRTGGSVRLPQHFGDGTRLSIL.

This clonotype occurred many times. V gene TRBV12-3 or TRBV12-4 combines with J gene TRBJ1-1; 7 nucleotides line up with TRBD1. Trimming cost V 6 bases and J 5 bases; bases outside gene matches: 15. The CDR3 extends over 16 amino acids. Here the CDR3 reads CASRPGTVPRATEAFF. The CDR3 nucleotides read TGTGCCAGCAGACCCGGGACAGTCCCCCGGGCGACTGAAGCTTTCTTT.

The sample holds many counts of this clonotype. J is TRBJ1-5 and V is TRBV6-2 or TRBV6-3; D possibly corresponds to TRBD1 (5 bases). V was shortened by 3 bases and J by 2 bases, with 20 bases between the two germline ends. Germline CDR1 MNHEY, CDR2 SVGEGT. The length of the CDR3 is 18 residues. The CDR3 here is CASSYPGQWGAGNQPQHF. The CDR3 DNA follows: TGTGCCAGCAGTTATCCAGGGCAATGGGGCGCGGGCAATCAGCCCCAGCATTTT.

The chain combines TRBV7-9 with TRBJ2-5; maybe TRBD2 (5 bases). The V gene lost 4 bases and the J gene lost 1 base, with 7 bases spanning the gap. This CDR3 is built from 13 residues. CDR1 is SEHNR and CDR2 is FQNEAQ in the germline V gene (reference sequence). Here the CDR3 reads CASSSRVQETQYF. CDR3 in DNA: TGTGCCAGCAGCTCGCGGGTCCAAGAGACCCAGTACTTC.

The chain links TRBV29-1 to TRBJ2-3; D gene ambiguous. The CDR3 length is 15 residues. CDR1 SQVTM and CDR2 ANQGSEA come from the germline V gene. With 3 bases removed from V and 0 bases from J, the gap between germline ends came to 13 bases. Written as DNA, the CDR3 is TGCAGCGTTGAGTACCTGGGTCAGAGCACAGATACGCAGTATTTT. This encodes CSVEYLGQSTDTQYF.

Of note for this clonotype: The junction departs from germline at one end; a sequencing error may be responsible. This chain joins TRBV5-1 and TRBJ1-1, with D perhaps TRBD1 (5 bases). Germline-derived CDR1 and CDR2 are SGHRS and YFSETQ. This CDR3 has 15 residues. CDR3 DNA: TGTGCTAGTGGTTTAGAGGTGGGGGTGGAGACTGAAGCTTTCTTT. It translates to CASGLEVGVETEAFF.

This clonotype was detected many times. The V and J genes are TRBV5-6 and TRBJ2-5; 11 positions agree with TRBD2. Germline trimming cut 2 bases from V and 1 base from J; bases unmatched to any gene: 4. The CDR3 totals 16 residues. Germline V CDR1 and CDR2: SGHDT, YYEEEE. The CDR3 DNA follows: TGTGCCAGCAGCTTACTAGCGGGGGCTACCCAAGAGACCCAGTACTTC. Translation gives CASSLLAGATQETQYF.

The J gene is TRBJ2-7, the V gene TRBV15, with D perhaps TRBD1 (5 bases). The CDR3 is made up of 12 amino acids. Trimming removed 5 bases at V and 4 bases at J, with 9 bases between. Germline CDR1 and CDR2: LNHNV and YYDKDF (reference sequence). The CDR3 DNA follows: TGTGCCACCAGCGCTCACAGGTACGAGCAGTACTTC. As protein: CATSAHRYEQYF.

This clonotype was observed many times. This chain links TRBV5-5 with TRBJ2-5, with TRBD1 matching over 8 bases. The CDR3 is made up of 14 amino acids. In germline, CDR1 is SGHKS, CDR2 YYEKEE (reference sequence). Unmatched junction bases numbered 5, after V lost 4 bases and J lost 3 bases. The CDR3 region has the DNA TGTGCCAGCAGCCCTACGGACAGGGAAGAGACCCAGTACTTC. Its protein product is CASSPTDREETQYF.

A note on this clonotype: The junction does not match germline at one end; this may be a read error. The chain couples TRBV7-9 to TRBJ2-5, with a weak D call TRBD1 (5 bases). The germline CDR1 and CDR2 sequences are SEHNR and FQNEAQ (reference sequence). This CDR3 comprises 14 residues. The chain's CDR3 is CASSFSTKDKRPYF. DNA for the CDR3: TGTGCCAGCAGCTTTTCCACAAAGGACAAGAGACCGTATTTC.

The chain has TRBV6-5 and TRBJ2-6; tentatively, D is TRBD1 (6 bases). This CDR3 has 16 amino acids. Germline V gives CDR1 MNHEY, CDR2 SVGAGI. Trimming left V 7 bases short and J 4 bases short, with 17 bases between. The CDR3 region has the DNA TGTGCCAGCAAAAGAGTGGGGGCTCAAGGGGCCAACGTCCTGACTTTC. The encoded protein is CASKRVGAQGANVLTF.

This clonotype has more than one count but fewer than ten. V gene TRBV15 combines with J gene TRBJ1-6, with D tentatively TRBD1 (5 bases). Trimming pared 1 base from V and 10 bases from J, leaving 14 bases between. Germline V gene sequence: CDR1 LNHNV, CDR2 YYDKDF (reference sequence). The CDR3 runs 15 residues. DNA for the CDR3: TGTGCCACCAGCAGAGGGGGGTTCGAGGGGTCACCCCTCCACTTT. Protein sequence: CATSRGGFEGSPLHF.

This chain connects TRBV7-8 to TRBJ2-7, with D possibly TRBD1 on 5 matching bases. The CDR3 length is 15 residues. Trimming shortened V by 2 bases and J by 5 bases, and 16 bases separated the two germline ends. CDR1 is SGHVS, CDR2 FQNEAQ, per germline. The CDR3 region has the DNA TGTGCCAGCAGCTTATTGGGGCAAGGGTTGAACGAGCAGTACTTC. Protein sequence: CASSLLGQGLNEQYF.

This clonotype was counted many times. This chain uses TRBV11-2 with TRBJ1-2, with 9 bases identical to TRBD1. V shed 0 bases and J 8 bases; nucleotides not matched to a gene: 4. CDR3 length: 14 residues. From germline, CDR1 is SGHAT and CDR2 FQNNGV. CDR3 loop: CASSLEPTGGGYTF. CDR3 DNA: TGTGCCAGCAGCTTAGAACCGACAGGGGGGGGCTACACCTTC.

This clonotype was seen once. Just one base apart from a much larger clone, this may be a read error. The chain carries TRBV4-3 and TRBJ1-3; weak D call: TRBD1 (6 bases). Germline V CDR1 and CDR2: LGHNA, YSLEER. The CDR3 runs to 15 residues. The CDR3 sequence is CAGSPGGGGGNTIYF. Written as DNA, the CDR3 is TGCGCCGGCAGCCCAGGAGGGGGTGGTGGAAACACCATATATTTT.

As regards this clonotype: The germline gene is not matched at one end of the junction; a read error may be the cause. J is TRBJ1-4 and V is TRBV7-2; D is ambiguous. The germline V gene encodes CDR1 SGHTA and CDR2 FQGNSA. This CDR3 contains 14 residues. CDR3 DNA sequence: TGTGCCAGCAGCATGAGCCGGGAAAGCTCCTACGAGCAGTTT. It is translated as CASSMSRESSYEQF. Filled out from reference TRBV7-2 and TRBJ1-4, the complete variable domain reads GAGVSQSPSNKVTEKGKDVELRCDPISGHTALYWYRQSLGQGLEFLIYFQGNSAPDKSGLPSDRFSAERTGGSVSTLTIQRTQQEDSAVYLCASSMSRESSYEQFGSGTQLSVL.

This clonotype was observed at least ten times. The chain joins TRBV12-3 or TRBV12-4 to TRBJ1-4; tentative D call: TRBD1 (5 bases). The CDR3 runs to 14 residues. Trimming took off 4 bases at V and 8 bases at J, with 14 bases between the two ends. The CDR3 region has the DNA TGTGCCAGCAGTTCCCGGGGGGAGGGGGAAAAACTGTTTTTT. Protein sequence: CASSSRGEGEKLFF.

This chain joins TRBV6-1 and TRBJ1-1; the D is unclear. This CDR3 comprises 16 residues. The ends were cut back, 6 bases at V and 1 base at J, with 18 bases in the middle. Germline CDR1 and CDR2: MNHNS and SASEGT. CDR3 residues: CASRRLASEGNTEAFF. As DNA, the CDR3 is TGTGCCAGCAGGCGACTAGCGTCCGAGGGGAACACTGAAGCTTTCTTT.

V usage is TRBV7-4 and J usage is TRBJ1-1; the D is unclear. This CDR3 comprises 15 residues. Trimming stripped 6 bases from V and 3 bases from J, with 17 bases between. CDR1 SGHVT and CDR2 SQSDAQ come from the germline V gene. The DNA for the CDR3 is TGTGCCAGCAGTTCGGACCGCGTAACTGACACTGAAGCTTTCTTT. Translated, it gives CASSSDRVTDTEAFF.

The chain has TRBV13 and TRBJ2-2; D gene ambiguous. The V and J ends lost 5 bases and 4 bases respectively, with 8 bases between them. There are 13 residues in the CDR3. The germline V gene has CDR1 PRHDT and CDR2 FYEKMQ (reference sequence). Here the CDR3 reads CASSIRATGELFF. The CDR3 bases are TGTGCCAGCAGCATACGGGCCACCGGGGAGCTGTTTTTT.

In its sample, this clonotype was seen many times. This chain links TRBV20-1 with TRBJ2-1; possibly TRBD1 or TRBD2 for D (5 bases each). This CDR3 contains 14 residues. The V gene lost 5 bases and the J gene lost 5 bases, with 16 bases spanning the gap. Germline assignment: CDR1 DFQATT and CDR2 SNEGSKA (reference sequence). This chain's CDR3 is CSASWGNQDNEQFF. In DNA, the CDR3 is TGCAGTGCTTCATGGGGGAATCAAGACAATGAGCAGTTCTTC.

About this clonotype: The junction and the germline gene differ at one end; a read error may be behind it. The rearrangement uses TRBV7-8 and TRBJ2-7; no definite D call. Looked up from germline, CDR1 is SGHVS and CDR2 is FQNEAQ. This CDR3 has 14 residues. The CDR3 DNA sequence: TGTGCCAGCAGCTCCCGCGGCGCGCAGTACTTCGAGCCGTTC. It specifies CASSSRGAQYFEPF.

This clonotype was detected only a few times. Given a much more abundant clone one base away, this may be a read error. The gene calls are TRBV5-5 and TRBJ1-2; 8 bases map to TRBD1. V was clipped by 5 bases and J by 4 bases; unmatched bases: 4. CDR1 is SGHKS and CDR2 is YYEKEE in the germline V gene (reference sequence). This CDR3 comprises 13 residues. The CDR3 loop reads CASRPGTGYGYTF. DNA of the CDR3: TGTGCCAGCAGACCCGGGACAGGCTATGGCTACACCTTC. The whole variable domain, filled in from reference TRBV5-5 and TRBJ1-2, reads DAGVTQSPTHLIKTRGQQVTLRCSPISGHKSVSWYQQVLGQGPQFIFQYYEKEERGRGNFPDRFSARQFPNYSSELNVNALLLGDSALYLCASRPGTGYGYTFGSGTRLTVV.

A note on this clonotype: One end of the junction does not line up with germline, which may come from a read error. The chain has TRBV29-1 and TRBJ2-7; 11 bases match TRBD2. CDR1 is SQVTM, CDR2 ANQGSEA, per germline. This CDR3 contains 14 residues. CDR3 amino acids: CSVEGTSGGYEQYF. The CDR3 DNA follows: TGCAGCGTGGAAGGGACTAGCGGCGGCTACGAGCAGTACTTC.